Listed below are T cell receptor beta chains from one sample, sequenced in a study of spatial heterogeneity in lung cancer. TCRdb analysed the 5' RACE reads with MiXCR anew, one entry per CDR3 protein. The table includes some 120,000 distinct CDR3 sequences, less than 15% detected once. The sample consisted of PBMCs, taken at follow-up. The origin of the receptors is a male donor with early-stage non-small cell lung cancer. Both conserved end residues are part of each CDR3. The order of the fields is V gene, J gene, D gene, clone size, CDR3 protein, CDR3 DNA. The D gene is left open where the match is weak. Clone size is shown for a subset of rows, as once, few, many or a class of expanded clone.

V gene: TRBV27; J gene: TRBJ2-7; D gene: NA; clone size: many; CDR3 protein: CASSSLGQKGLKQYF; CDR3 DNA: TGTGCCAGCAGTTCCCTCGGACAGAAGGGACTAAAGCAGTACTTC
V gene: TRBV7-2; J gene: TRBJ2-7; D gene: TRBD2; clone size: few; CDR3 protein: CASSLGTGGRLEQYF; CDR3 DNA: TGTGCCAGCAGCCTCGGGACTGGCGGGAGACTGGAGCAGTACTTC
V gene: TRBV5-4; J gene: TRBJ2-5; D gene: TRBD1; clone size: NA; CDR3 protein: CASSPGQGKQETQYF; CDR3 DNA: TGTGCCAGCAGCCCGGGACAGGGCAAGCAAGAGACCCAGTACTTC
V gene: TRBV5-5; J gene: TRBJ2-3; D gene: NA; clone size: few; CDR3 protein: CASSLAGRYTDTQYF; CDR3 DNA: TGTGCCAGCAGCTTGGCAGGGAGATACACAGATACGCAGTATTTT
V gene: TRBV20-1; J gene: TRBJ2-2; D gene: NA; clone size: NA; CDR3 protein: CSAPRLESTGELFF; CDR3 DNA: TGCAGTGCTCCGAGGTTGGAGAGCACCGGGGAGCTGTTTTTT
V gene: TRBV5-1; J gene: TRBJ2-1; D gene: TRBD1; clone size: many; CDR3 protein: CASSTDRYNEQFF; CDR3 DNA: TGCGCCAGCAGTACGGACAGGTACAATGAGCAGTTCTTC
V gene: TRBV11-2; J gene: TRBJ2-5; D gene: TRBD2; clone size: NA; CDR3 protein: CASSSSGMETQYF; CDR3 DNA: TGTGCCAGCAGCTCTAGCGGGATGGAGACCCAGTACTTC
V gene: TRBV19; J gene: TRBJ2-2; D gene: TRBD1; clone size: NA; CDR3 protein: CASSPQTGGTGELFF; CDR3 DNA: TGTGCCAGTAGTCCGCAGACAGGGGGCACCGGGGAGCTGTTTTTT
V gene: TRBV7-2; J gene: TRBJ1-1; D gene: NA; clone size: NA; CDR3 protein: CASSLEARGNTEAFF; CDR3 DNA: TGTGCCAGCAGCTTAGAAGCGCGGGGGAACACTGAAGCTTTCTTT
V gene: TRBV7-2; J gene: TRBJ1-4; D gene: TRBD1; clone size: few; CDR3 protein: CASSPDRGSNEKLFF; CDR3 DNA: TGTGCCAGCAGCCCCGACAGGGGGTCTAATGAAAAACTGTTTTTT
V gene: TRBV29-1; J gene: TRBJ2-1; D gene: TRBD2; clone size: few; CDR3 protein: CSGGTSGISYNEQFF; CDR3 DNA: TGCAGCGGCGGGACTAGCGGTATAAGCTACAATGAGCAGTTCTTC
V gene: TRBV2; J gene: TRBJ2-7; D gene: NA; clone size: NA; CDR3 protein: CASSENRSPQCF; CDR3 DNA: TGTGCCAGCAGTGAAAATAGAAGCCCGCAGTGCTTC
V gene: TRBV5-1; J gene: TRBJ1-6; D gene: NA; clone size: few; CDR3 protein: CASSSVDNSPLHF; CDR3 DNA: TGCGCCAGCAGCTCGGTGGACAATTCACCCCTCCACTTT
V gene: TRBV6-5; J gene: TRBJ2-1; D gene: TRBD2; clone size: few; CDR3 protein: CASSSAGGRNEQFF; CDR3 DNA: TGTGCCAGCAGTTCAGCGGGGGGCCGCAATGAGCAGTTCTTC
V gene: TRBV30; J gene: TRBJ2-1; D gene: NA; clone size: NA; CDR3 protein: CAWSPRLAYNEQFF; CDR3 DNA: TGTGCCTGGAGTCCCCGCCTAGCCTACAATGAGCAGTTCTTC
V gene: TRBV11-1; J gene: TRBJ2-1; D gene: NA; clone size: NA; CDR3 protein: CASSFSRQYEQFF; CDR3 DNA: TGTGCCAGCAGCTTTTCCCGACAGTATGAGCAGTTCTTC